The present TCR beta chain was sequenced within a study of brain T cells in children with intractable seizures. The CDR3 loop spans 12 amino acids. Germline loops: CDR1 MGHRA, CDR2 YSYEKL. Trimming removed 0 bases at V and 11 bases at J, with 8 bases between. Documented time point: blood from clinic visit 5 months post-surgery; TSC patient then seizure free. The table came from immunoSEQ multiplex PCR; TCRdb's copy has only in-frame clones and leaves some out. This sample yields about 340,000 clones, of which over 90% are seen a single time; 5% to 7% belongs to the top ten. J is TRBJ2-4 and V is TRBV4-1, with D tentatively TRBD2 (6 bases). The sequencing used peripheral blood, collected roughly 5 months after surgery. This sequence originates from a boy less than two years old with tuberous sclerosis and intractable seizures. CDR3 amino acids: CASSQDGGVQYF. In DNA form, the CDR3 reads TGCGCCAGCAGCCAAGATGGAGGGGTTCAGTACTTC.